Each of the 3 T cell receptor beta chains below was sequenced from the same sample in a study of blood T cell repertoires in COVID-19. TCRdb keeps only in-frame clones here, not all; method: immunoSEQ multiplex PCR. This sample has around 200,000 clones, with around 83% found just once. Source material: peripheral blood. The receptors were sampled from a woman aged 50 to 60 with acute or convalescent COVID-19.

V gene TRBV27 combines with J gene TRBJ2-3, with 9 bases fitting TRBD1. The ends lost 2 bases at V and 2 bases at J; junction bases unmatched: 11. Germline V gene data show CDR1 as MNHEY and CDR2 as SMNVEV (reference sequence). CDR3 length: 18 residues. The CDR3 region is CASSLGPQDRGVTDTQYF. The CDR3 nucleotides are TGTGCCAGCAGTTTAGGCCCTCAGGACAGGGGAGTCACAGATACGCAGTATTTT.

V usage is TRBV5-4 and J usage is TRBJ2-7; the D gene is possibly TRBD2 (6 bases). Trimming pared 4 bases from V and 0 bases from J, leaving 14 bases between. CDR1 SGHNT and CDR2 YYREEE come from the germline V gene (reference sequence). This CDR3 is 15 amino acids long. In nucleotides, the CDR3 is TGTGCCAGCAGCCCAGGCGGGAAGGCCTCCTACGAGCAGTACTTC. Translated, it gives CASSPGGKASYEQYF.

The V call is TRBV28, the J call TRBJ1-6; weak D call: TRBD1 (6 bases). Trimming cost V 6 bases and J 8 bases, with 20 bases left between them. Germline loops: CDR1 MDHEN, CDR2 SYDVKM. The CDR3 is made up of 16 amino acids. The CDR3 nucleotides read TGTGCCAGCAGCCAAAACTGGGGGCGTGCGGATTCACCCCTCCACTTT. This codes for CASSQNWGRADSPLHF.